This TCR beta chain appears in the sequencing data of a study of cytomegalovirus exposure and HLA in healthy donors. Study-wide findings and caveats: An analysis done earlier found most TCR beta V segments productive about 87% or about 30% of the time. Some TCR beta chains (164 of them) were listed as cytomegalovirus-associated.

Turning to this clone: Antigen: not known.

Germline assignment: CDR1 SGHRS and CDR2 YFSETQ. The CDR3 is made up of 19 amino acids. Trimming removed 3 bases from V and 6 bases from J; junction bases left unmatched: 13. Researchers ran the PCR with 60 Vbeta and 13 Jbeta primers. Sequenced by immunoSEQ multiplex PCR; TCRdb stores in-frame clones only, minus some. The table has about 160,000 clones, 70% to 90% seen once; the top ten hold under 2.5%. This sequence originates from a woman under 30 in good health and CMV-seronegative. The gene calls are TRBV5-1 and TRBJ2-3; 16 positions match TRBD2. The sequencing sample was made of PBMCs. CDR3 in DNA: TGCGCCAGCAGCTGGCTCGGGACTAGCGGGGGGGCCTTTACGGATACGCAGTATTTT. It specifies CASSWLGTSGGAFTDTQYF.